This T cell receptor (beta chain) is from a study of T cell repertoires in cytomegalovirus infection. Study summary: CMV infection and matching HLA type were both indicated by public TCR beta signatures. General study results and limits: CMV-specific TCR beta clonotypes restricted by HLA-C dominated the ex vivo response. Cumulative public TCR beta family frequency identified carriers of CMV plus the relevant HLA.

TCRdb used MiXCR to reprocess the reads, holding one entry per CDR3 protein. The data hold 680,000 or so distinct CDR3 sequences, with around 30% observed a single time. The CDR3 sequence is 15 residues long. After removal of 6 bases from V and 0 bases from J, the junction contained 8 bases not matched to a gene. Of note for this clonotype: Its antigen is as yet unknown.

This clonotype originated in a human donor in good health (CMV status not recorded). Some clones in this sample may be carry-over from other donors' samples. The sample consisted of cultured PBMCs, taken from culture after CMV antigen stimulation. J is TRBJ2-7 and V is TRBV12-3 or TRBV12-4, with TRBD1 matching 7 bases. The CDR3 nucleotides are TGTGCCAGCAGCCAGGGGGTCCTAAGCTCCTACGAGCAGTACTTC. Amino acids: CASSQGVLSSYEQYF.